A selection of T cell receptor beta chains follows, all from one sample in a study. TCRdb redid the calling of the RT-PCR reads with MiXCR, one entry per CDR3 protein. The sample includes about 680,000 distinct CDR3 sequences, 11% to 15% of them seen just once. Source material: memory CD4+ T cells from blood. The receptors shown here come from a female donor in good health, serving as a healthy control. The CDR3 runs from the conserved cysteine through the conserved F or W. Fields, in order: V gene, clone size, J gene, D gene, CDR3 DNA, CDR3 protein. The D gene is left open where the match is weak. Size tells how often a clone was seen (once, few, many) or the class of an expanded clone, and some rows leave it out.

TRBV2	few	TRBJ2-3	NA	TGTGCCACCAGACCCGAAGGAGATACGCAGTATTTT	CATRPEGDTQYF
TRBV7-2	NA	TRBJ2-1	NA	TGTGCCAGCAGCTTGTTAGCGGATTACAATGAGCAGTTCTTC	CASSLLADYNEQFF
TRBV11-2	many	TRBJ2-1	TRBD2	TGTGCCAGCAGCCCGGGGGCTAGCGGGTACAATGAGCAGTTCTTC	CASSPGASGYNEQFF
TRBV7-2	many	TRBJ2-1	NA	TGTGCCAGCAGCCTGAGTAGCGGATACAATGAGCAGTTCTTC	CASSLSSGYNEQFF
TRBV6-2/TRBV6-3	NA	TRBJ2-2	NA	TGTGCCAGCAGTACCACCAGGGACACCGGGGAGCTGTTTTTT	CASSTTRDTGELFF
TRBV20-1	NA	TRBJ2-1	TRBD2	TGCAGTGCTAGCGGTCGGGGGGGGATCCATGAGCAGTTCTTC	CSASGRGGIHEQFF
TRBV20-1	NA	TRBJ1-5	NA	TGCAGTGCTAGAGATAAACAGTATAGCAATCAGCCCCAGCATTTT	CSARDKQYSNQPQHF
TRBV12-3/TRBV12-4	NA	TRBJ2-6	NA	TGTGCCAGCAGTCTCGGACATTCCCCTCGAGGTGGGGCCAACGTCCTGACTTTC	CASSLGHSPRGGANVLTF
TRBV5-1	NA	TRBJ2-3	TRBD2	TGCGCCAGCAGCACACTAGCGGACACAGATACGCAGTATTTT	CASSTLADTDTQYF
TRBV6-6	few	TRBJ2-1	NA	TGTGCCAGCAGCCCGAGCTATGAGCAGTTCTTC	CASSPSYEQFF
TRBV6-5	few	TRBJ2-7	TRBD1	TGTGCCAGCAGCCCCCCGGGACAGGGAAGATCCTACGAGCAGTACTTC	CASSPPGQGRSYEQYF
TRBV6-2/TRBV6-3	NA	TRBJ2-7	TRBD2	TGTGCCTCGCTGCGAGGGTATGCGGGAGCATCCTACGAGCAGTACTTC	CASLRGYAGASYEQYF
TRBV7-9	many	TRBJ2-5	NA	TGTGCCAGCAGCTTTCGACAGATTGGGGAGACCCAGTACTTC	CASSFRQIGETQYF
TRBV5-4	NA	TRBJ2-2	NA	TGTGCCAGCAGCTTAGGGACTCCGAACACCGGGGAGCTGTTTTTT	CASSLGTPNTGELFF
TRBV7-6	many	TRBJ2-7	NA	TGTGCCAGCAGCTCGCAGCAGGGCATTGGAGAGCAGTACTTC	CASSSQQGIGEQYF
TRBV20-1	once	TRBJ1-2	TRBD1	TGCAGTGCAGGGGGAGGGACAGGGCACTATGGCTACACCTTC	CSAGGGTGHYGYTF
TRBV7-9	many	TRBJ2-5	TRBD1	TGTGCCAGCAGCCGCGGACAGGGGGAGACCCAGTACTTC	CASSRGQGETQYF
TRBV4-3	many	TRBJ2-3	TRBD2	TGCGCCAGCAGCCCCCGGACTAGACGGACAGATACGCAGTATTTT	CASSPRTRRTDTQYF
TRBV7-9	many	TRBJ2-5	NA	TGTGCCAGCAGCTTTATCATTGAGACCCAGTACTTC	CASSFIIETQYF
TRBV20-1	many	TRBJ2-3	TRBD2	TGCAGTGCTAGAGAATTGGCGGGAGGTGGCACAGATACGCAGTATTTT	CSARELAGGGTDTQYF
TRBV14	NA	TRBJ1-2	NA	TGTGCCAGCAGCGAGGGTCAAGAGTATGGCTACACCTTC	CASSEGQEYGYTF
TRBV3-1	few	TRBJ2-2	TRBD1	TGTGCCAGCAGCCAAGACCCAGGGGGCACCGGGGAGCTGTTTTTT	CASSQDPGGTGELFF
TRBV20-1	NA	TRBJ2-7	NA	TGCAGCGCGGTGGACGGACCTGACGAGCAGTACTTC	CSAVDGPDEQYF
TRBV20-1	NA	TRBJ1-2	NA	TGCAGTGCTAGATATCTACCCATTGGTGGCTACACCTTC	CSARYLPIGGYTF
TRBV6-5	many	TRBJ2-2	NA	TGTGCCAGCAGTTACTCTGCCGGGGAGCTGTTTTTT	CASSYSAGELFF
TRBV5-5	many	TRBJ2-1	NA	TGTGCCAGCAGCTCCCGGGACTTCCTCAATGAGCAGTTCTTC	CASSSRDFLNEQFF
TRBV4-2	few	TRBJ1-1	NA	TGTGCCAGCAGCCCAAGAGCGGAAACGAGCACTGAAGCTTTCTTT	CASSPRAETSTEAFF
TRBV25-1	many	TRBJ2-3	NA	TGTGCCAGCAGAGCGGGTGTCCGGGATACGCAGTATTTT	CASRAGVRDTQYF
TRBV6-2/TRBV6-3	NA	TRBJ1-1	TRBD1	TGTGCCAGCAGCCCGTTCACAGGGGGCAACACTGAAGCTTTCTTT	CASSPFTGGNTEAFF
TRBV29-1	NA	TRBJ1-3	TRBD1	TGCAGCGTTCTCACTGCCCACCGGGACAGGGGGCTTTCTGGAAACACCATATATTTT	CSVLTAHRDRGLSGNTIYF
TRBV18	NA	TRBJ2-7	TRBD1	TGTGCCAGCTCACCATCGACAGGGTGCGAGCAGTACTTC	CASSPSTGCEQYF
TRBV12-3/TRBV12-4	NA	TRBJ2-2	NA	TGTGCCAGCAGTTTAAGGACAGCGAACGGGGAGCTGTTTTTT	CASSLRTANGELFF
TRBV5-1	few	TRBJ2-1	TRBD2	TGCGCCAGCAGCTTGGCCCTAGCGGGAGGGTACGATGAGCAGTTCTTC	CASSLALAGGYDEQFF
TRBV7-3	NA	TRBJ1-1	TRBD1	TGTGCCAGCAGCCCAACAGGGGCGGTTGGGACTGAAGCTTTCTTT	CASSPTGAVGTEAFF
TRBV15	NA	TRBJ2-3	NA	TGTGCCACCAGCAGAGATGTGGGGAAAGCGCAGTATTTT	CATSRDVGKAQYF
TRBV5-1	NA	TRBJ1-2	TRBD1	TGCGCCAGCAGCTTCGACGGGGACAGCTATGGCTACACCTTC	CASSFDGDSYGYTF
TRBV19	NA	TRBJ2-7	TRBD1	TGTGCCAGTAGTGCCCAGACAGGGATCGAGCAGTACTTC	CASSAQTGIEQYF
TRBV7-2	few	TRBJ1-1	NA	TGTGCCAGCAGCTTAGACGCAGGGATGGATGCTTTCTTT	CASSLDAGMDAFF
TRBV12-3/TRBV12-4	few	TRBJ1-5	NA	TGTGCCAGCAGTTTCGGGGGGCCCCAGCATTTT	CASSFGGPQHF
TRBV6-5	NA	TRBJ2-2	NA	TGTGCCAGCAGATTACAGGGAAGAGGGGGGAGCACCGGGGAGCTGTTTTTT	CASRLQGRGGSTGELFF
TRBV7-8	few	TRBJ2-7	NA	TGTGCCAGCAGCTTGGCCCCAGGGTACTACGAGCAGTACTTC	CASSLAPGYYEQYF
TRBV15	few	TRBJ2-3	TRBD2	TGTGCCACCAGCAGAGTGCCTAGCGGTCTGCGGGATACGCAGTATTTT	CATSRVPSGLRDTQYF
TRBV7-9	few	TRBJ1-1	NA	TGTGCCAGCAGCTTCCCGGGTTTGGAAGCTTTCTTT	CASSFPGLEAFF
TRBV5-1	many	TRBJ2-3	NA	TGCGCCAGCAGCTTGGGTCACGGGGCAGCCGCAGGGGATACGCAGTATTTT	CASSLGHGAAAGDTQYF
TRBV7-2	many	TRBJ2-7	NA	TGTGCCAGCAGCTTTAACGTCAGGGAGCAGTACTTC	CASSFNVREQYF
TRBV7-2	few	TRBJ2-7	NA	TGTGCCAGCAGCTTAATTAGGGGGGGCGAGCAGTACTTC	CASSLIRGGEQYF
TRBV5-1	many	TRBJ2-3	NA	TGCGCCAGCAGCCCGATGGGAGAGCCAGATACGCAGTATTTT	CASSPMGEPDTQYF
TRBV4-3	few	TRBJ2-3	NA	TGCGCCAGCAGCCAAGACCATCACGGCACAGATACGCAGTATTTT	CASSQDHHGTDTQYF